This T cell receptor beta chain was identified in a study of cytomegalovirus exposure and HLA in healthy donors. Overall study findings and caveats: TCR beta V- and J-gene trimming, according to a later analysis, was linked to a missense DCLRE1C variant. Under in vitro conditions, three CMV-associated chains were confirmed as specific for CMV antigens. What a later analysis showed was that several of the most significant clusters appeared linked to common viral pathogens.

Trimming removed 3 bases at V and 7 bases at J, with 10 bases between. Per germline, CDR1 LNHDA and CDR2 SQIVND (reference sequence). The CDR3 is made up of 13 amino acids. A note on this clone: Its antigen is currently unknown.

PCR primers comprised 60 Vbeta and 13 Jbeta primers. Methods used by the authors: About 12 million shared chains were among the roughly 78 million unique TCR beta chains that a later analysis counted. The table came from immunoSEQ multiplex PCR; TCRdb's copy has only in-frame clones and leaves some out. The V and J calls and clone size were taken over from that table, and D and trimming were inferred from the DNA. The sample lists more than 120,000 clones; 80% to 85% were seen once. The sequence derives from a woman in her twenties or thirties in good health and CMV-seronegative. The V and J genes are TRBV19 and TRBJ2-1; the D gene is possibly TRBD1 (5 bases). Sequencing input: PBMCs. Here the CDR3 DNA reads TGTGCCAGTAGTATTTGGGCAGGGAATGAGCAGTTCTTC. It is translated as CASSIWAGNEQFF.